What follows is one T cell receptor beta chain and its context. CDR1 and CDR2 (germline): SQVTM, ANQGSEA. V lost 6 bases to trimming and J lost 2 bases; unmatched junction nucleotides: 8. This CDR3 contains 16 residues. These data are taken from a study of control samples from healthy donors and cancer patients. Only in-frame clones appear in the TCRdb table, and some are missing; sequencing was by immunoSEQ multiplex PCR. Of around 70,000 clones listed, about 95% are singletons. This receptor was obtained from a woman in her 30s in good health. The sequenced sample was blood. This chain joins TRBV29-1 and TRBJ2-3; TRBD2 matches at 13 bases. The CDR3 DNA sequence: TGCAGCGTCAACGGACTAGCGGGAGTACACACAGATACGCAGTATTTT. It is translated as CSVNGLAGVHTDTQYF.